Described below is a single T cell receptor (beta chain) sequence and its context. Additional DNA sequences in this sample encode the identical CDR3. Trimming removed 3 bases from V and 0 bases from J, with 9 bases in between. Germline CDR1 is SGHAT and CDR2 is FQNNGV. CDR3 size: 14 residues. For each subset, genomic DNA was distributed in equal portions over several immunoSEQ plates. The protocol was immunoSEQ multiplex PCR, while the TCRdb copy is restricted to in-frame clones and leaves out a portion. Found here are around 2.1 million clones, 93% of them singletons; the top ten hold 1.7%. The sample belongs to a study of shared clonotypes between healthy human individuals. Selected positively for CCR7 and CD45RO-negative, naive CD8 cells excluded terminally differentiated effector memory CD45RA+ cells.

J is TRBJ2-7 and V is TRBV11-2; tentatively, D is TRBD2 (6 bases). Sequencing was carried out using naive CD8+ T cells from PBMCs. This clonotype was obtained from a man between 18 and 35 years old in good health. Some clones in this sample may be carry-over from other donors' samples. The CDR3 loop is CASSFGTSSYEQYF. CDR3 sequence (DNA): TGTGCCAGCAGCTTCGGGACTTCCTCCTACGAGCAGTACTTC.